These 26 T cell receptor beta chains were sequenced from one sample in a study of T cells in Graves' hyperthyroidism and ophthalmopathy. There were TCR beta CDR3 regions amplified from RNA transcripts. The HTBI set primed first-round TCR CDR3 RT-PCR. MiXCR was run by TCRdb on the multiplex PCR reads, yielding one entry per CDR3 protein. The sample contains roughly 700,000 distinct CDR3 sequences, 14% of which appear only once. The sample was blood. The receptors here all came from a woman under 30 with Graves' hyperthyroidism.

This clonotype was counted many times. The chain carries TRBV15 and TRBJ1-5; D unresolved. This CDR3 comprises 15 residues. CDR1 LNHNV and CDR2 YYDKDF come from the germline V gene (reference sequence). V was clipped by 0 bases and J by 3 bases, with 9 bases between them. In DNA, the CDR3 is TGTGCCACCAGCAGAGAGGGAGGCTACAATCAGCCCCAGCATTTT. Protein product: CATSREGGYNQPQHF.

This clonotype was counted at least ten times. The CDR3 sequence: CAWSTSYNQPQHF. CDR3 nucleotide sequence: TGTGCCTGGAGTACGTCATACAATCAGCCCCAGCATTTT. The gene calls are TRBV30 and TRBJ1-5; D is ambiguous. V shed 2 bases and J shed 3 bases, with 8 bases lying between them. CDR1 and CDR2 from the germline V gene are GTSNPN and SVGIG (reference sequence). This CDR3 region has 13 residues.

The rearrangement links TRBV27 to TRBJ2-7; D assignment may be TRBD1 or TRBD2 (5 bases each). V was cut by 6 bases and J by 3 bases, with 18 bases left in between. This CDR3 region has 15 residues. Germline CDR1 is MNHEY and CDR2 is SMNVEV (reference sequence). CDR3: CASSPGTFTGYEQYF. The DNA for the CDR3 is TGTGCCAGCAGCCCAGGGACCTTTACGGGCTACGAGCAGTACTTC.

This clonotype has a handful of counts. The J gene is TRBJ2-3, the V gene TRBV20-1; D is ambiguous. The CDR3 runs 12 residues. Trimming took 5 bases from V and 6 from J, leaving 12 bases between them. CDR1 is DFQATT and CDR2 is SNEGSKA in the germline V gene (reference sequence). CDR3: CSADTGGDTQYF. CDR3 coding DNA: TGCAGTGCTGATACTGGTGGTGATACGCAGTATTTT.

The V call is TRBV5-6, the J call TRBJ2-1, with 13 bases matching TRBD2. Germline CDR1 reads SGHDT; CDR2 reads YYEEEE. V shed 4 bases and J 9 bases; nucleotides not matched to a gene: 13. This CDR3 is 17 amino acids long. This CDR3 reads CASSGGRLAGGLIEQFF. The DNA of the CDR3 is TGTGCCAGCAGCGGAGGGAGACTAGCGGGAGGTTTGATTGAGCAGTTCTTC.

This clonotype was picked up a small number of times. The chain employs TRBV12-3 or TRBV12-4 and TRBJ2-3; D is uncertain. The CDR3 runs 15 residues. The V end was cut by 4 bases, the J end by 2 bases, with 13 bases between. Here the CDR3 DNA reads TGTGCCAGCAGTTATCCAGTCCTTCCCACAGATACGCAGTATTTT. Protein sequence: CASSYPVLPTDTQYF.

This clonotype was detected ten times or more. J is TRBJ1-5 and V is TRBV11-2, with 7 bases fitting TRBD1. Germline CDR1 and CDR2: SGHAT and FQNNGV. J gave up 7 bases and V 2 bases, and 14 bases lay outside the gene matches. This CDR3 has 17 residues. CDR3 sequence reads: CASSLFPAGGRGQPQHF. The CDR3 coding sequence is TGTGCCAGCAGCTTATTCCCCGCAGGGGGTCGTGGGCAGCCCCAGCATTTT.

This clonotype was seen at least ten times. The chain links TRBV6-1 to TRBJ2-2; TRBD1 aligns across 10 bases. This CDR3 has 16 amino acids. Germline CDR1 MNHNS, CDR2 SASEGT. The V and J ends lost 6 bases and 4 bases, in that order; junction bases with no gene match: 8. The CDR3 protein is CASSWRDRGGTGELFF. As DNA, the CDR3 is TGTGCCAGCAGCTGGCGGGACAGGGGAGGCACCGGGGAGCTGTTTTTT.

This clonotype was counted at least ten times. V usage is TRBV7-2 and J usage is TRBJ2-3; D remains unclear. The CDR3 length is 14 residues. Germline loops: CDR1 SGHTA, CDR2 FQGNSA. Trimming removed 1 base from V and 6 bases from J, with 11 bases in between. CDR3 bases: TGTGCCAGCAGCTTAGGGGTCTCCAGGGATACGCAGTATTTT. This codes for CASSLGVSRDTQYF.

This clonotype was found many times. The rearrangement uses TRBV2 and TRBJ2-5; D gene ambiguous. The CDR3 totals 13 residues. CDR1 and CDR2 (germline): SNHLY, FYNNEI. V lost 2 bases to trimming and J lost 3 bases, with 7 bases between them. As DNA, the CDR3 is TGTGCCAGCAGTGAAATTTGGGAAGAGACCCAGTACTTC. Its protein product is CASSEIWEETQYF.

This clonotype was recorded many times. The chain is built from TRBV30 and TRBJ1-5; 7 bases align to TRBD1. Germline CDR1 reads GTSNPN; CDR2 reads SVGIG (reference sequence). This CDR3 contains 13 residues. V shed 5 bases and J 7 bases; nucleotides not matched to a gene: 8. The CDR3 bases are TGTGCCTGGGGAAGGGGGCGCAGCCAGCCCCAGCATTTT. Translation gives CAWGRGRSQPQHF.

Comments on this clonotype: Possible read error: a much larger clone is one base away. The chain is built from TRBV2 and TRBJ1-1, with D unclear. Germline CDR1 SNHLY, CDR2 FYNNEI. CDR3 length: 12 residues. Trimming left V 4 bases short and J 14 bases short, with 17 bases between. The CDR3 DNA follows: TGTGCCAGCAGTGGTGCGAACGAAAAACGGTTCTTT. It is translated as CASSGANEKRFF.

The chain employs TRBV2 and TRBJ2-7, with D possibly matching TRBD1 (6 bases). This CDR3 has 13 residues. Germline CDR1 SNHLY, CDR2 FYNNEI. V lost 9 bases to trimming and J lost 5 bases, with 17 bases between them. The CDR3 loop reads CASWTASGDEQYF. As DNA, the CDR3 is TGTGCCAGTTGGACAGCCAGCGGCGACGAGCAGTACTTC.

Comments on this clonotype: Just one base apart from a much larger clone, this may be a read error. DNA of the CDR3: TGTGCCAGCAGCTTAGCCAGGGCATCGAACGAGCAGTACTTC. Translated: CASSLARASNEQYF. The chain recombines TRBV7-2 with TRBJ2-7; a weak D match, TRBD1 (5 bases). CDR1 SGHTA and CDR2 FQGNSA come from the germline V gene. The CDR3 is made up of 14 amino acids. V gave up 0 bases and J gave up 5 bases, with 11 bases separating them.

This clonotype came up many times. CDR3 loop: CASTTLREEAFF. The CDR3 nucleotides read TGTGCCAGCACCACCCTTCGTGAGGAAGCTTTCTTT. The chain uses TRBV6-2 or TRBV6-3 and TRBJ1-1; no clear D. There are 12 residues in the CDR3. V was cut by 7 bases and J by 8 bases, with 14 bases left in between. CDR1 and CDR2 from the germline V gene are MNHEY and SVGEGT.

In its sample, this clonotype was seen many times. The V gene is TRBV7-2, the J gene TRBJ2-3; 8 nucleotides agree with TRBD2. V shed 1 base, J shed 8 bases, and the junction held 5 bases outside the gene matches. This CDR3 region has 14 residues. CDR1 SGHTA and CDR2 FQGNSA come from the germline V gene. The CDR3 DNA is TGTGCCAGCAGCTTAGATTCGGGAGGGGGTACGCAGTATTTT. It is translated as CASSLDSGGGTQYF.

The CDR3 DNA reads as TGCGCCAGCAGGCGCATACAGGGGTCTTCCGATAGCGCCTATAATTCACCCCTCCACTTT. Its translation is CASRRIQGSSDSAYNSPLHF. The chain couples TRBV5-1 to TRBJ1-6, with TRBD1 identical over 7 bases. This CDR3 has 20 residues. The germline V gene encodes CDR1 SGHRS and CDR2 YFSETQ. The J segment lost 2 bases and the V segment lost 5 bases, leaving 19 bases of the junction unmatched.

Ten or more counts support this clonotype. This chain connects TRBV30 to TRBJ1-5; weak D call: TRBD1 (5 bases). The CDR3 is made up of 14 amino acids. The germline V and J ends were trimmed by 0 bases and 3 bases, with 9 bases remaining between them. The germline V gene has CDR1 GTSNPN and CDR2 SVGIG (reference sequence). The CDR3 bases are TGTGCCTGGAGTGTAGCAGGGACCAATCAGCCCCAGCATTTT. It specifies CAWSVAGTNQPQHF. The full variable domain, completed using reference TRBV30 and TRBJ1-5, is SQTIHQWPATLVQPVGSPLSLECTVEGTSNPNLYWYRQAAGRGLQLLFYSVGIGQISSEVPQNLSASRPQDRQFILSSKKLLLSDSGFYLCAWSVAGTNQPQHFGDGTRLSIL.

This clonotype was detected only a few times. V and J are TRBV10-3 and TRBJ2-1, with 8 bases matching TRBD2. CDR1 and CDR2 from the germline V gene are ENHRY and SYGVKD. The CDR3 sequence is 13 residues long. V lost 8 bases, J lost 8 bases, and 8 bases stayed unmatched. Here the CDR3 reads CAIAGAGGDEQFF. The CDR3 DNA sequence: TGTGCCATCGCTGGGGCGGGGGGCGATGAGCAGTTCTTC.

This clonotype has ten or more counts. This chain connects TRBV7-3 to TRBJ2-3; 13 positions match TRBD2. This CDR3 has 18 amino acids. Germline loops: CDR1 SGHTA, CDR2 FQGTGA. Trimming removed 0 bases from V and 4 bases from J; junction bases left unmatched: 7. This chain's CDR3 is CASSLTRLAGGEADTQYF. The CDR3 DNA is TGTGCCAGCAGCTTAACCAGACTAGCGGGAGGAGAGGCAGATACGCAGTATTTT.

In its sample, this clonotype was seen many times. The V gene is TRBV7-3, the J gene TRBJ2-1, with 8 nucleotides matching TRBD2. Looked up from germline, CDR1 is SGHTA and CDR2 is FQGTGA. The CDR3 totals 14 residues. Trimming cost V 2 bases and J 5 bases; bases outside gene matches: 2. The CDR3 spells CASSLSGGDNEQFF. The CDR3 DNA sequence: TGTGCCAGCAGCTTATCGGGAGGGGACAATGAGCAGTTCTTC.

This clonotype was counted at least ten times. The chain has TRBV11-2 and TRBJ2-7, with 8 positions matching TRBD2. This CDR3 has 15 amino acids. V was clipped by 3 bases and J by 4 bases; unmatched bases: 8. CDR1 is SGHAT, CDR2 FQNNGV, per germline. The CDR3 DNA reads as TGTGCCAGCAGCTTGGTCCCGGGAGGGGGTTACGAGCAGTACTTC. Translating gives CASSLVPGGGYEQYF.

Many counts were recorded for this clonotype. The rearrangement links TRBV7-8 to TRBJ2-3; TRBD1 aligns across 7 bases. J was trimmed by 0 bases and V by 7 bases; bases with no gene match: 7. Germline lookup yields CDR1 SGHVS and CDR2 FQNEAQ. This CDR3 has 15 residues. In DNA form, the CDR3 reads TGTGCCAGCATCCCGGACAGGCACAGCACAGATACGCAGTATTTT. Amino acid sequence: CASIPDRHSTDTQYF.

The chain is built from TRBV6-1 and TRBJ1-1; D unclear. Germline V gene sequence: CDR1 MNHNS, CDR2 SASEGT. This CDR3 has 12 amino acids. The V and J ends lost 6 bases and 3 bases respectively, with 8 bases between them. The CDR3 sequence: CASRVSDTEAFF. The CDR3 bases are TGTGCCAGCAGAGTGTCTGACACTGAAGCTTTCTTT.

This clonotype has ten or more counts. This chain joins TRBV18 and TRBJ2-5; 9 bases align to TRBD2. The length of the CDR3 is 16 residues. J lost 5 bases, V lost 4 bases, and 11 bases had no gene match. Germline CDR1 and CDR2: KGHSH and LQKENI. The CDR3 is CASSLRLAATGETQYF. The DNA for the CDR3 is TGTGCCAGCTCACTCAGACTAGCGGCCACAGGGGAGACCCAGTACTTC.

Here the CDR3 DNA reads TGCAGTGCTAGTGCCGGGACGGCCAAAAACATTCAGTACTTC. It encodes CSASAGTAKNIQYF. V is TRBV20-1 and J is TRBJ2-4; either TRBD1 or TRBD2 may supply D (5 bases each). The CDR3 spans 14 residues. V lost 3 bases and J 1 base, leaving 10 bases between the germline ends. From germline, CDR1 is DFQATT and CDR2 SNEGSKA (reference sequence).